This T cell receptor beta chain was identified during a study of regulatory T cells in long-lasting Graves disease. Researchers made TCR beta libraries by using iRepertoire HTBI primers and running Arm-PCR on CDR3 regions. TCRdb processed the multiplex PCR reads anew with MiXCR; each CDR3 protein has one entry. The sample yields about 470,000 distinct CDR3 sequences, roughly a fifth seen once. Germline values: CDR1 DFQATT, CDR2 SNEGSKA (reference sequence). Germline trimming cut 4 bases from V and 2 bases from J; bases unmatched to any gene: 7. This CDR3 spans 14 amino acids. Time point here: persistent/refractory GD, antithyroid drugs over 5 years with positive TRAb. Generation of the TCR library employed RNA extracted from PBMCs. This clonotype occurred many times.

Material: peripheral blood mononuclear cells (PBMCs), obtained when the disease was refractory, from a patient treated with antithyroid drugs. This clonotype originated in a female donor with Graves disease. The rearrangement uses TRBV20-1 and TRBJ2-5; 7 nucleotides line up with TRBD2. CDR3 sequence reads: CSAIPAGYQETQYF. The CDR3 DNA is TGCAGTGCTATACCAGCGGGATATCAAGAGACCCAGTACTTC.